These 30 T cell receptor beta chains came from one sample sequenced in a study of response to subunit inactivated influenza vaccine. TCRdb analysed the RT-PCR reads with MiXCR anew, one entry per CDR3 protein. The table has around 530,000 distinct CDR3 sequences, 12% seen once; the top ten hold about 9.4%. The sample consisted of PBMCs from blood, taken on the day of vaccination. The receptors come from a man between 50 and 59 years old who received an inactivated influenza vaccine.

Only a few counts were recorded for this clonotype. The gene calls are TRBV7-6 and TRBJ2-7; 8 bases match TRBD1. The CDR3 loop spans 14 amino acids. Trimming cost V 5 bases and J 6 bases; bases outside gene matches: 9. The V gene's germline CDR1 is SGHVS and CDR2 FNYEAQ. The CDR3 protein is CASSLGQGQSEQYF. The CDR3 DNA is TGTGCCAGCAGCCTAGGACAGGGCCAAAGCGAGCAGTACTTC.

The chain couples TRBV24-1 to TRBJ2-1, with 9 bases matching TRBD2. J lost 11 bases, V lost 3 bases, and 10 bases had no gene match. This CDR3 has 15 amino acids. Germline V gives CDR1 KGHDR, CDR2 SFDVKD. The CDR3 is CATSDRSGGTQKQFF. The CDR3 bases are TGTGCCACCAGTGATCGTAGCGGGGGAACCCAGAAGCAGTTCTTC.

This clonotype came up many times. The rearrangement joins TRBV15 to TRBJ1-1; D ambiguous. This CDR3 is 13 amino acids long. V lost 5 bases and J 2 bases, leaving 9 bases between the germline ends. Germline values: CDR1 LNHNV, CDR2 YYDKDF (reference sequence). The DNA of the CDR3 is TGTGCCACCAGCCAGACACCCAACACTGAAGCTTTCTTT. Protein sequence: CATSQTPNTEAFF. The full variable domain, completed using reference TRBV15 and TRBJ1-1, is DAMVIQNPRYQVTQFGKPVTLSCSQTLNHNVMYWYQQKSSQAPKLLFHYYDKDFNNEADTPDNFQSRRPNTSFCFLDIRSPGLGDTAMYLCATSQTPNTEAFFGQGTRLTVV.

There are many counts of this clonotype. The chain uses TRBV3-1 and TRBJ1-5; perhaps TRBD1 as D (5 bases). V lost 0 bases and J 7 bases, leaving 13 bases between the germline ends. Germline V lookup: CDR1 LGHDT, CDR2 YNNKEL (reference sequence). The CDR3 sequence is 15 residues long. Here the CDR3 DNA reads TGTGCCAGCAGCCAAGATGGGGCAGTAAAGCAGCCCCAGCATTTT. Amino acid sequence: CASSQDGAVKQPQHF. The entire variable domain, with the rest obtained from reference TRBV3-1 and TRBJ1-5, is as follows: DTAVSQTPKYLVTQMGNDKSIKCEQNLGHDTMYWYKQDSKKFLKIMFSYNNKELIINETVPNRFSPKSPDKAHLNLHINSLELGDSAVYFCASSQDGAVKQPQHFGDGTRLSIL.

This clonotype was seen a handful of times. This chain links TRBV20-1 with TRBJ2-1; D not resolved. Germline V gives CDR1 DFQATT, CDR2 SNEGSKA (reference sequence). With 7 bases removed from V and 1 base from J, the gap between germline ends came to 8 bases. The CDR3 has 12 amino acids. The CDR3, as DNA: TGCAGTGTGGGGTATTCCTACAATGAGCAGTTCTTC. This translates into CSVGYSYNEQFF.

V is TRBV5-6 and J is TRBJ2-1, with no clear D. CDR3 size: 12 residues. Per the germline V gene, CDR1 is SGHDT and CDR2 is YYEEEE. V lost 3 bases and J 8 bases, leaving 9 bases between the germline ends. The CDR3 spells CASSSLGYEQFF. DNA of the CDR3: TGTGCCAGCAGCTCTTTAGGGTATGAGCAGTTCTTC.

This clonotype was seen only once. This sequence joins TRBV2 and TRBJ2-3; no firm D call. CDR1 SNHLY and CDR2 FYNNEI come from the germline V gene. The V end lost 7 bases, the J end lost 1 base, and 9 bases lay between the germline ends. The CDR3 sequence is 13 residues long. This CDR3 is CASTPERTDTQYF. DNA of the CDR3: TGTGCCAGCACCCCAGAGCGCACAGATACGCAGTATTTT.

This clonotype was counted many times. The J gene is TRBJ2-1, the V gene TRBV20-1; TRBD2 matches 7 bases. With 0 bases clipped from V and 6 bases from J, the junction kept 8 bases outside the gene matches. The CDR3 is 15 amino acids. Germline lookup yields CDR1 DFQATT and CDR2 SNEGSKA (reference sequence). The DNA for the CDR3 is TGCAGTGCTAGAGATCGCGGGAGTTTCCGCAATGAGCAGTTCTTC. It encodes CSARDRGSFRNEQFF.

This clonotype showed up just a few times. The rearrangement links TRBV21-1 to TRBJ2-1; the table's D call of TRBD2 was not tested on the DNA. TRBV21-1 is a listed pseudogene. CDR3 length equals 18 residues. CDR3 bases: TGTGCCAGCAGCAAAAAACCAAACCCACCCTCTATATACAATGAGCAGTTCTTC. The encoded protein is CASSKKPNPPSIYNEQFF.

Many counts were recorded for this clonotype. V gene TRBV4-1 combines with J gene TRBJ2-3; 10 bases align to TRBD1. Germline CDR1 reads MGHRA; CDR2 reads YSYEKL. J gave up 3 bases and V 0 bases, and 3 bases lay outside the gene matches. This CDR3 has 16 residues. CDR3 amino acids: CASSQDGGQGTDTQYF. CDR3 nucleotides: TGCGCCAGCAGCCAAGATGGGGGACAGGGGACAGATACGCAGTATTTT.

This clonotype occurred a few times. The chain uses TRBV11-2 and TRBJ2-3; 11 bases fit TRBD1. The germline V gene has CDR1 SGHAT and CDR2 FQNNGV. Trimming took 5 bases from V and 5 from J; bases not matched to a gene: 3. The CDR3 has 14 residues. DNA of the CDR3: TGTGCCAGCAGCCGGACAGGGGGCCTAGATACGCAGTATTTT. It translates to CASSRTGGLDTQYF.

The J gene is TRBJ2-2, the V gene TRBV7-9, with a weak D call TRBD2 (6 bases). Germline lookup yields CDR1 SEHNR and CDR2 FQNEAQ (reference sequence). The CDR3 has 14 residues. Trimming stripped 5 bases from V and 4 bases from J, with 11 bases between. The CDR3, as DNA: TGTGCCAGCAGCAAGGGACTGACCACCGGGGAGCTGTTTTTT. Its protein product is CASSKGLTTGELFF.

V is TRBV7-9 and J is TRBJ2-7; D unresolved. This CDR3 region has 13 residues. Trimming took off 5 bases at V and 6 bases at J, with 14 bases between the two ends. The germline CDR1 and CDR2 sequences are SEHNR and FQNEAQ (reference sequence). The CDR3 spells CASSRTEPGEQYF. The CDR3 nucleotides are TGTGCCAGCAGCCGGACCGAGCCTGGCGAGCAGTACTTC.

This chain uses TRBV5-1 with TRBJ2-3; 8 positions match TRBD2. The germline V gene encodes CDR1 SGHRS and CDR2 YFSETQ. The trim removed 4 bases at V and 0 bases at J, leaving 7 bases unmatched. The CDR3 loop spans 16 amino acids. The CDR3 region is CASSPRASGSTDTQYF. CDR3 coding DNA: TGCGCCAGCAGCCCCAGGGCTAGCGGGAGCACAGATACGCAGTATTTT. The full variable domain, completed using reference TRBV5-1 and TRBJ2-3, is KAGVTQTPRYLIKTRGQQVTLSCSPISGHRSVSWYQQTPGQGLQFLFEYFSETQRNKGNFPGRFSGRQFSNSRSEMNVSTLELGDSALYLCASSPRASGSTDTQYFGPGTRLTVL.

Many counts were recorded for this clonotype. The chain combines TRBV29-1 with TRBJ1-5; no reliable D call. CDR3 length: 13 amino acids. The germline gives CDR1 SQVTM, CDR2 ANQGSEA. The V end lost 4 bases, the J end lost 3 bases, and 10 bases lay between the germline ends. Written as DNA, the CDR3 is TGCAGCGTTGCAGCACAACTCAATCAGCCCCAGCATTTT. Amino acid sequence: CSVAAQLNQPQHF.

In its sample, this clonotype was seen a few times. The CDR3 bases are TGTGCCAGCCGTAGCGGGACTAGCCGCTCCTACGAGCAGTACTTC. The encoded protein is CASRSGTSRSYEQYF. The chain is built from TRBV4-2 and TRBJ2-7; 9 nucleotides agree with TRBD2. CDR1 and CDR2 (germline): LGHNA, YNFKEQ. The CDR3 runs 15 residues. With 8 bases clipped from V and 0 bases from J, the junction kept 8 bases outside the gene matches.

This clonotype was counted a few times. The chain uses TRBV7-2 and TRBJ2-5; D is uncertain. Germline CDR1 is SGHTA and CDR2 is FQGNSA. V was clipped by 3 bases and J by 8 bases, with 10 bases between them. The CDR3 has 12 amino acids. The CDR3 DNA follows: TGTGCCAGCAGCTTTGGACCTCCAACCCAGTACTTC. Protein product: CASSFGPPTQYF. Supplemented by reference TRBV7-2 and TRBJ2-5, the full variable domain reads GAGVSQSPSNKVTEKGKDVELRCDPISGHTALYWYRQSLGQGLEFLIYFQGNSAPDKSGLPSDRFSAERTGGSVSTLTIQRTQQEDSAVYLCASSFGPPTQYFGPGTRLLVL.

This clonotype was detected many times. At one of its ends the junction is not consistent with the germline gene, which may arise from a read error. The chain is built from TRBV7-2 and TRBJ1-4; D perhaps matches TRBD1 (6 bases). CDR1 SGHTA and CDR2 FQGNSA come from the germline V gene. CDR3 length equals 15 residues. CDR3 amino acids: CASSLGGQSNEKLFF. The CDR3 coding sequence is TGTGCCAGCAGCTTAGGTGGACAGTCTAACGAAAAACTGTTTTTT.

The rearrangement links TRBV20-1 to TRBJ1-2; 9 bases are a match to TRBD1. The V segment lost 4 bases and the J segment 2 bases; nucleotides outside the gene matches: 8. Per germline, CDR1 DFQATT and CDR2 SNEGSKA (reference sequence). CDR3 length: 15 amino acids. CDR3 DNA sequence: TGCAGTGCTATAGGACAGGGGACGAAAAACTATGGCTACACCTTC. Its translation: CSAIGQGTKNYGYTF.

This clonotype has a count of ten or more. The chain recombines TRBV4-3 with TRBJ2-3, with 11 bases matching TRBD2. After removal of 1 base from V and 10 bases from J, the junction contained 16 bases not matched to a gene. Germline loops: CDR1 LGHNA, CDR2 YSLEER. This CDR3 is built from 18 residues. CDR3 sequence: CASSQGLAGGPVQGAQYF. Here the CDR3 DNA reads TGCGCCAGCAGCCAAGGGCTAGCGGGGGGCCCAGTTCAGGGGGCGCAGTATTTT.

V gene TRBV19 combines with J gene TRBJ2-1, with D hard to call. The CDR3 contains 12 residues. Per the germline V gene, CDR1 is LNHDA and CDR2 is SQIVND (reference sequence). With 3 bases removed from V and 9 bases from J, the gap between germline ends came to 9 bases. The DNA for the CDR3 is TGTGCCAGTAGTATGTCGCGTGGTGAGCAGTTCTTC. This codes for CASSMSRGEQFF.

The table lists this clonotype with a few counts. The rearrangement links TRBV10-3 to TRBJ2-7; D remains ambiguous. V was pared by 10 bases and J by 2 bases, with 15 bases between. This CDR3 is 13 amino acids long. Looked up from germline, CDR1 is ENHRY and CDR2 is SYGVKD. The CDR3 DNA reads as TGTGCCACCTCCCTCAGCCGGACCTACGAGCAGTACTTC. It encodes CATSLSRTYEQYF.

The chain uses TRBV21-1 and TRBJ1-6; the D segment call TRBD1 is taken from the table without a DNA check. TRBV21-1 is described as a pseudogene. CDR3 length: 18 residues. CDR3 protein: CASSKIADTGELRSPLHF. In DNA form, the CDR3 reads TGTGCCAGCAGCAAGATCGCCGATACGGGGGAATTAAGATCACCCCTCCACTTT.

This clonotype appeared a few times. The genes are TRBV10-3 and TRBJ2-7, with 9 nucleotides matching TRBD2. V was clipped by 5 bases and J by 3 bases; unmatched bases: 5. CDR3 length: 14 amino acids. Germline V gene data show CDR1 as ENHRY and CDR2 as SYGVKD. The CDR3 protein is CAISTSGLNYEQYF. CDR3 DNA sequence: TGTGCCATCAGTACTAGCGGGCTGAACTACGAGCAGTACTTC.

J is TRBJ1-2 and V is TRBV5-1; perhaps TRBD1 as D (5 bases). The length of the CDR3 is 14 residues. V lost 0 bases to trimming and J lost 6 bases, with 12 bases between them. Germline V gives CDR1 SGHRS, CDR2 YFSETQ. The CDR3 is CASSLVEGRDGYTF. CDR3 bases: TGCGCCAGCAGCTTGGTCGAGGGGCGAGATGGCTACACCTTC. The variable domain in full, with the rest retrieved from reference TRBV5-1 and TRBJ1-2, is KAGVTQTPRYLIKTRGQQVTLSCSPISGHRSVSWYQQTPGQGLQFLFEYFSETQRNKGNFPGRFSGRQFSNSRSEMNVSTLELGDSALYLCASSLVEGRDGYTFGSGTRLTVV.

This clonotype has at least ten counts. V and J are TRBV12-2 and TRBJ2-3; the D call in the table, TRBD2, was not verified against the DNA. TRBV12-2 is described as a pseudogene. The CDR3 consists of 17 residues. Here the CDR3 reads CASRLASRGGYTDTQYF. DNA of the CDR3: TGTGCAAGTCGCTTAGCGAGTCGGGGGGGATACACAGATACGCAGTATTTT.

This clonotype showed up many times. V gene TRBV7-2 combines with J gene TRBJ2-2; 7 bases are a match to TRBD2. After removal of 6 bases from V and 9 bases from J, the junction contained 4 bases not matched to a gene. The germline gives CDR1 SGHTA, CDR2 FQGNSA. The CDR3 runs to 12 residues. CDR3 sequence: CASRPGRRELFF. For the CDR3, the DNA is TGTGCCAGCAGACCCGGGAGGCGGGAGCTGTTTTTT.

The genes are TRBV6-5 and TRBJ1-2; D not certain. The V gene's germline CDR1 is MNHEY and CDR2 SVGAGI. Trimming pared 7 bases from V and 1 base from J, leaving 10 bases between. This CDR3 region has 13 residues. CDR3 DNA: TGTGCCAGCAATTTGGACCTTAACTATGGCTACACCTTC. This sequence encodes CASNLDLNYGYTF.

This chain links TRBV6-6 with TRBJ1-1; no reliable D call. CDR1 MNHNY and CDR2 SVGAGI come from the germline V gene (reference sequence). Trimming cost V 5 bases and J 4 bases, with 11 bases left between them. The CDR3 consists of 13 residues. The CDR3 is CASSTAVGTEAFF. The CDR3 DNA is TGTGCCAGCAGTACGGCGGTTGGCACTGAAGCTTTCTTT.

The chain employs TRBV5-5 and TRBJ1-4, with TRBD1 matching 7 bases. Trimming removed 2 bases from V and 8 bases from J; junction bases left unmatched: 9. This CDR3 has 15 amino acids. The germline V gene has CDR1 SGHKS and CDR2 YYEKEE (reference sequence). DNA of the CDR3: TGTGCCAGCAGCTTCGGGACAGTAGGGAGGGAAAAACTGTTTTTT. Protein sequence: CASSFGTVGREKLFF.